This T cell receptor (beta chain) was observed in a study of PD-L1 blockade in urothelial cancer. Looking at the study overall: Males with bladder-origin urothelial cancer constituted about 90% of the 29 patients.

The ends lost 5 bases at V and 8 bases at J; junction bases unmatched: 9. Germline V lookup: CDR1 MNHNS, CDR2 SASEGT. The CDR3 is made up of 15 amino acids. Specified time point: pretreatment peripheral blood. Assay used: immunoSEQ multiplex PCR; TCRdb lists only in-frame clones, some missing. This table holds fewer than 95,000 clones, roughly 84% found once. The V and J genes are TRBV6-1 and TRBJ2-1, with TRBD1 identical over 10 bases. The TCR comes from a man aged 55 to 70 with urothelial cancer. The sample here was PBMCs, taken around atezolizumab (anti-PD-L1) treatment. The CDR3: CASSRPGQGLYEQFF. DNA of the CDR3: TGTGCCAGCAGTAGACCGGGACAGGGGTTATATGAGCAGTTCTTC.